Below, one TCR beta chain is given with its context. A junction end diverges from the germline sequence, so it may reflect a read error. Sample time point: newly diagnosed GD, antithyroid drugs for less than 3 months. PBMCs were the source of the RNA used for TCR sequencing. The source of the sample is a study of regulatory T cells in long-lasting Graves disease. iRepertoire HTBI primers and Arm-PCR of CDR3 regions built TCR beta libraries. TCRdb reprocessed the multiplex PCR reads with MiXCR, giving one entry per CDR3 protein. Of over 500,000 distinct CDR3 sequences listed, approximately 16% were seen once; the top ten hold approximately 12%. The CDR3 extends over 18 amino acids. Germline-derived CDR1 and CDR2 are SGHTA and FQGTGA. The same specimen was also included in a second study, on T cells in Graves' hyperthyroidism and ophthalmopathy.

Sample: peripheral blood mononuclear cells (PBMCs), taken at new diagnosis, from a patient treated with antithyroid drugs. This receptor was identified in a man in his late teens or twenties with Graves disease. J is TRBJ2-2 and V is TRBV7-3; the match to TRBD2 covers 9 bases. CDR3 sequence (DNA): TGCGCCAGCAGCCAAGGACGCCCCAGCGGGAGGCTCACCGGGGAGCTGTTTTTT. This gives the protein CASSQGRPSGRLTGELFF.